This T cell receptor beta chain was documented in a study of T cell responses to AZD1222 COVID-19 vaccine. Study information: Investigators merged groups given second doses at roughly 4 or roughly 12 weeks. The study's findings and limits: Possibly, clonal diversity was underestimated; donors were largely white British and included more females. The study identified only five or six AZD1222 recipients as seropositive at baseline.

Using immunoSEQ multiplex PCR, the repertoire was profiled, and TCRdb retains in-frame clones only, with some absent. The table records 95,000 to 100,000 clones, around 90% of them present only once. V was pared by 6 bases and J by 2 bases, with 22 bases between. Germline values: CDR1 SQVTM, CDR2 ANQGSEA. The CDR3 length is 17 residues. Turning to this clone: The target antigen is unknown.

This receptor was taken from an adult in good health. The sample in question was peripheral blood, obtained on day 0 of AZD1222 vaccination. The chain links TRBV29-1 to TRBJ2-2; perhaps TRBD2 as D (6 bases). Here the CDR3 reads CSVAAAPGLLNTGELFF. In nucleotides, the CDR3 is TGCAGCGTCGCCGCTGCTCCGGGACTTCTCAACACCGGGGAGCTGTTTTTT.